Below are 24 T cell receptor beta chains sequenced from a single sample in a study of T cells in localized non-small cell lung cancer (dated by TCRdb to 2020 to 2021). Library preparation was by the immunoSEQ multiplex PCR assay. Sourced from immuneACCESS, this table was stored by TCRdb with only in-frame sequences that have V and J called. A share of the clones is absent; for the studies checked, an unresolved V gene accounts for under half, and the remainder has no known explanation. Counted in this sample were about 34,000 clones; around 94% of them appeared once. In total, the top ten clones hold around 0.66% of the sample. The specimen comprised peripheral blood, sampled before any cancer treatment. These receptors were taken from a woman aged 35-75 years with stage I lung adenocarcinoma.

The rearrangement links TRBV7-6 to TRBJ1-5; 11 bases map to TRBD1. J gave up 1 base and V 5 bases, and 4 bases lay outside the gene matches. CDR1 and CDR2 from the germline V gene are SGHVS and FNYEAQ. CDR3 size: 16 residues. In DNA, the CDR3 is TGTGCCAGCAGCCGGGGGGACAGGGGGAGCAATCAGCCCCAGCATTTT. It specifies CASSRGDRGSNQPQHF.

The gene calls are TRBV20-1 and TRBJ2-7; a weak D match, TRBD1 (5 bases). Germline loops: CDR1 DFQATT, CDR2 SNEGSKA (reference sequence). Trimming shortened V by 6 bases and J by 1 base, and 7 bases separated the two germline ends. This CDR3 contains 11 residues. The CDR3 sequence: CSARQSYEQYF. CDR3 bases: TGCAGTGCCCGACAGTCCTACGAGCAGTACTTC.

Of note for this clone: Different DNA sequences within this sample yield the same CDR3. The chain has TRBV10-3 and TRBJ2-7, with no clear D. The CDR3 spans 11 residues. Germline V gives CDR1 ENHRY, CDR2 SYGVKD. Deletions cut 3 bases from V and 3 bases from J, with 3 bases between. The CDR3 is CAISDLYEQYF. The DNA of the CDR3 is TGTGCCATCAGTGACCTCTACGAGCAGTACTTC.

The chain combines TRBV18 with TRBJ1-1, with D maybe TRBD1 (6 bases). Trimming pared 6 bases from V and 7 bases from J, leaving 18 bases between. The CDR3 runs to 14 residues. Germline-derived CDR1 and CDR2 are KGHSH and LQKENI. The CDR3 loop is CASSPGENRGEAFF. The CDR3 nucleotides are TGTGCCAGCTCCCCAGGGGAAAACCGGGGTGAAGCTTTCTTT.

The chain employs TRBV6-5 and TRBJ2-7; 8 bases map to TRBD1. The germline CDR1 and CDR2 sequences are MNHEY and SVGAGI. The CDR3 covers 14 residues. With V trimmed by 8 bases and J by 9 bases, 15 bases remained unmatched. The CDR3 region has the DNA TGTGCCAGCCGGGTGGGCCAGGGGGCGTTTGTGCAGTACTTC. It encodes CASRVGQGAFVQYF.

The chain is built from TRBV5-1 and TRBJ1-1; 8 nucleotides agree with TRBD1. Germline assignment: CDR1 SGHRS and CDR2 YFSETQ. CDR3 length equals 15 residues. After removal of 0 bases from V and 2 bases from J, the junction contained 3 bases not matched to a gene. CDR3: CASSLASGGNTEAFF. The CDR3 DNA sequence: TGCGCCAGCAGCTTGGCTTCAGGGGGCAACACTGAAGCTTTCTTT.

The gene calls are TRBV6-6 and TRBJ1-1; D call uncertain. CDR3 size: 13 residues. Germline CDR1 reads MNHNY; CDR2 reads SVGAGI (reference sequence). V lost 5 bases and J lost 0, with 7 bases in between. The CDR3 DNA is TGTGCCAGCAGTGCTAGGGTGAACACTGAAGCTTTCTTT. It specifies CASSARVNTEAFF.

The gene calls are TRBV18 and TRBJ1-2, with D unresolved. V was pared by 0 bases and J by 2 bases, with 7 bases between. Germline loops: CDR1 KGHSH, CDR2 LQKENI. The CDR3 is 14 residues long. CDR3 DNA sequence: TGTGCCAGCTCACCACCCGCAGAAAACTATGGCTACACCTTC. Protein product: CASSPPAENYGYTF.

The rearrangement joins TRBV14 to TRBJ1-2; D is uncertain. Trimming removed 0 bases at V and 4 bases at J, with 6 bases between. CDR3 length equals 13 residues. Germline CDR1 SGHDN, CDR2 FVKESK. CDR3: CASSQDPGYGYTF. DNA for the CDR3: TGTGCCAGCAGCCAAGACCCTGGCTATGGCTACACCTTC.

The J gene is TRBJ2-7, the V gene TRBV10-2; D is ambiguous. V dropped 4 bases and J dropped 0 bases, with 13 bases sitting between them. In germline, CDR1 is WSHSY, CDR2 SAAADI. This CDR3 is 15 amino acids long. CDR3 region: CASSAIRTHSYEQYF. The CDR3, as DNA: TGCGCCAGCAGTGCCATTAGGACCCACTCCTACGAGCAGTACTTC.

The chain joins TRBV12-5 to TRBJ1-4; 10 nucleotides align to TRBD1. V gave up 3 bases and J gave up 8 bases; unmatched junction bases: 6. This CDR3 has 15 amino acids. The germline V gene has CDR1 LGHNT and CDR2 FRNRAP. CDR3 sequence: CASGLPGQGSEKLFF. CDR3 in DNA: TGTGCTAGTGGTTTACCGGGACAGGGGTCCGAAAAACTGTTTTTT.

J is TRBJ1-4 and V is TRBV2; D is uncertain. The CDR3 totals 14 residues. Trimming removed 4 bases at V and 5 bases at J, with 11 bases between. CDR1 and CDR2 (germline): SNHLY, FYNNEI. Here the CDR3 reads CASSGAAGNEKLFF. The CDR3 DNA sequence: TGTGCCAGCAGTGGGGCGGCGGGGAATGAAAAACTGTTTTTT.

The chain joins TRBV9 to TRBJ2-1, with 15 bases identical to TRBD2. This CDR3 region has 14 residues. Losses at the gene ends were 2 bases for V and 9 bases for J; bases not matched to a gene: 0. The germline V gene has CDR1 SGDLS and CDR2 YYNGEE. For the CDR3, the DNA is TGTGCCAGCAGCGTGGGACTAGCGGGAGGTGAGCAGTTCTTC. Its translation: CASSVGLAGGEQFF.

The rearrangement uses TRBV20-1 and TRBJ2-7; D remains unclear. Germline V gives CDR1 DFQATT, CDR2 SNEGSKA (reference sequence). V gave up 5 bases and J gave up 2 bases, with 7 bases separating them. The CDR3 loop spans 11 amino acids. The CDR3 sequence is CSASRTYEQYF. CDR3 nucleotide sequence: TGCAGTGCTTCGCGGACCTACGAGCAGTACTTC.

This chain joins TRBV19 and TRBJ1-1; 11 bases line up with TRBD1. This CDR3 has 17 amino acids. The ends lost 3 bases at V and 4 bases at J; junction bases unmatched: 10. Germline CDR1 LNHDA, CDR2 SQIVND (reference sequence). CDR3 sequence reads: CASSIIPGQGVGTEAFF. The CDR3 DNA follows: TGTGCCAGTAGTATTATTCCGGGACAGGGGGTCGGCACTGAAGCTTTCTTT.

The chain combines TRBV18 with TRBJ2-1; D is ambiguous. CDR3 size: 16 residues. Germline CDR1 and CDR2: KGHSH and LQKENI. V was shortened by 6 bases and J by 0 bases, with 15 bases between the two germline ends. The CDR3 region has the DNA TGTGCCAGCTCTCTCCTTGGGCGCGGCTCCTACAATGAGCAGTTCTTC. This translates into CASSLLGRGSYNEQFF. Full variable domain (rest looked up from reference TRBV18 and TRBJ2-1): NAGVMQNPRHLVRRRGQEARLRCSPMKGHSHVYWYRQLPEEGLKFMVYLQKENIIDESGMPKERFSAEFPKEGPSILRIQQVVRGDSAAYFCASSLLGRGSYNEQFFGPGTRLTVL.

This clone was recorded only once. The chain carries TRBV6-6 and TRBJ2-7; the D gene is possibly TRBD1 (6 bases). Per the germline V gene, CDR1 is MNHNY and CDR2 is SVGAGI (reference sequence). The length of the CDR3 is 14 residues. V was pared by 0 bases and J by 2 bases, with 8 bases between. The CDR3 here is CASSYSAGAYEQYF. In nucleotides, the CDR3 is TGTGCCAGCAGTTACTCGGCAGGGGCCTACGAGCAGTACTTC.

The rearrangement joins TRBV5-6 to TRBJ1-3; D perhaps matches TRBD1 (5 bases). Trimming removed 4 bases from V and 4 bases from J, with 15 bases in between. This CDR3 is 15 amino acids long. Germline V lookup: CDR1 SGHDT, CDR2 YYEEEE. In DNA, the CDR3 is TGTGCCAGCAGCCGGGACTCTGCGGCGGGAAACACCATATATTTT. Its translation is CASSRDSAAGNTIYF.

The gene calls are TRBV7-9 and TRBJ2-3, with TRBD2 as a possible D gene (6 bases). Germline V gene sequence: CDR1 SEHNR, CDR2 FQNEAQ (reference sequence). This CDR3 has 14 residues. With 3 bases removed from V and 3 bases from J, the gap between germline ends came to 10 bases. CDR3 region: CASSFGGETDTQYF. The CDR3 DNA reads as TGTGCCAGCAGCTTCGGGGGAGAAACAGATACGCAGTATTTT.

The gene calls are TRBV7-6 and TRBJ1-1; D ambiguous. With 2 bases removed from V and 1 base from J, the gap between germline ends came to 5 bases. CDR3 length: 13 residues. Germline V lookup: CDR1 SGHVS, CDR2 FNYEAQ. The CDR3 DNA reads TGTGCCAGCAGCTTATCTGGGAACACTGAAGCTTTCTTT. This sequence encodes CASSLSGNTEAFF.

The gene calls are TRBV7-3 and TRBJ2-3, with 8 positions matching TRBD2. The CDR3 sequence is 14 residues long. The germline V gene encodes CDR1 SGHTA and CDR2 FQGTGA. The J segment lost 4 bases and the V segment lost 5 bases, leaving 5 bases of the junction unmatched. The DNA of the CDR3 is TGTGCCAGCAGCCGGGGACTAGTCCCAGATACGCAGTATTTT. Translation gives CASSRGLVPDTQYF.

J is TRBJ1-5 and V is TRBV7-7; possible D gene TRBD1, 5 bases. Trimming stripped 5 bases from V and 1 base from J, with 18 bases between. Germline V gives CDR1 SSHAT, CDR2 FNYEAQ (reference sequence). The CDR3 extends over 17 amino acids. The CDR3 DNA reads as TGTGCCAGCAGCCTTGGGAGGGGTAAAAGGAGCAATCAGCCCCAGCATTTT. Translation gives CASSLGRGKRSNQPQHF.

The chain has TRBV12-5 and TRBJ2-3; 7 bases agree with TRBD2. CDR3 length equals 17 residues. J lost 0 bases, V lost 2 bases, and 8 bases had no gene match. The germline gives CDR1 LGHNT, CDR2 FRNRAP. The CDR3 DNA is TGTGCTAGTGGTTTGAGAGGGACTACCACTAGCACAGATACGCAGTATTTT. This codes for CASGLRGTTTSTDTQYF.

This sequence joins TRBV10-3 and TRBJ1-6; D gene uncertain. From germline, CDR1 is ENHRY and CDR2 SYGVKD. V shed 3 bases and J shed 8 bases, with 8 bases lying between them. This CDR3 has 13 residues. This chain's CDR3 is CAISDIEDSPLHF. The CDR3, as DNA: TGTGCCATCAGTGACATAGAGGATTCACCCCTCCACTTT.